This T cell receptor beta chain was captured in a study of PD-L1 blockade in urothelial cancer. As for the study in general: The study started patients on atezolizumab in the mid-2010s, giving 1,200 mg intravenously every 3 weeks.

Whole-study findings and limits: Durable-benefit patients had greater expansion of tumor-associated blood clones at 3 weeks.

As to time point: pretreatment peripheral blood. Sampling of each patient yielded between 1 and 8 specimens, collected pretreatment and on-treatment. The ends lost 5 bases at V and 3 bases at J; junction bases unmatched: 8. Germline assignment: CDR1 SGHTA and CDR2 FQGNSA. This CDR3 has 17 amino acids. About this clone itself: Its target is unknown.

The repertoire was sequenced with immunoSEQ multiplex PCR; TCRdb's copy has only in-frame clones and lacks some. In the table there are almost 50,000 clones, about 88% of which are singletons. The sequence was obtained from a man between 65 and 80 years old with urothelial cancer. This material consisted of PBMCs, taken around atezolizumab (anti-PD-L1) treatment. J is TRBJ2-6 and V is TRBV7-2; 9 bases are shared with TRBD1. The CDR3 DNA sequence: TGTGCCAGCAGCCCAGACAGGGGGGGTGGTGGGGCCAACGTCCTGACTTTC. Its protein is CASSPDRGGGGANVLTF.